These T cell receptor beta chains were read from a single sample in a study of Graves' ophthalmopathy and Graves' hyperthyroidism. TCRdb ran MiXCR on the multiplex PCR reads and lists one entry per CDR3 protein. In the table there are about 480,000 distinct CDR3 sequences, about 15% of which are singletons. Sequencing input: blood. The receptors stem from a woman aged 25-40 years with Graves' ophthalmopathy. Each CDR3 is given with its conserved first and last residue. The order of the fields is V gene, clone size, D gene, J gene, CDR3 DNA, CDR3 protein. The D gene is left open where the match is weak. Clone sizes are given selectively: once, few, many, or a class where the clone is expanded.

>TRBV20-1|many|NA|TRBJ2-7
TGCAGTGCTAGAGTAGGCGACAGACCCTACGAGCAGTACTTC
CSARVGDRPYEQYF
>TRBV27|NA|NA|TRBJ1-3
TGTGCCAGCAGTTTACTGGGGGGCTCTGGAAACACCATATATTTT
CASSLLGGSGNTIYF
>TRBV28|few|NA|TRBJ1-1
TGTGCCAGCAGCCAAGACAGCCGTGAAGCTTTCTTT
CASSQDSREAFF
>TRBV5-1|many|NA|TRBJ2-7
TGCGCCAGCAGCACAGCGGCTAGCTACGAGCAGTACTTC
CASSTAASYEQYF
>TRBV10-2|many|NA|TRBJ1-1
TGCGCCAGCAACACAGTGAGGAACACTGAAGCTTTCTTT
CASNTVRNTEAFF
>TRBV6-2/TRBV6-3|many|TRBD1|TRBJ1-2
TGTGCCAGCAGTTCGCTTCAGGGACAGCACTATGGCTACACCTTC
CASSSLQGQHYGYTF
>TRBV20-1|many|TRBD1|TRBJ1-3
TGCAGTGCTGGGACAGGGGGCAGTGGAAACACCATATATTTT
CSAGTGGSGNTIYF
>TRBV5-1|NA|TRBD2|TRBJ2-1
TGCGCCAGCAGCTCTGTTAGCGGGCAACCTTCCTACAATGAGCAGTTCTTC
CASSSVSGQPSYNEQFF
>TRBV7-8|many|TRBD2|TRBJ2-4
TGTGCCGGCAGCTTAGCGGCGGGGGTGGGAAACATTCAGTACTTC
CAGSLAAGVGNIQYF
>TRBV6-1|many|NA|TRBJ1-6
TGTGCCAGCAGTGAATATATGCCGGGACTCGGGTTAGTGACCCTCCACTTT
CASSEYMPGLGLVTLHF
>TRBV11-3|NA|NA|TRBJ1-2
TGTGCCAGCAGCTTAAGCACGGGATTTGTCGGGGGCTACACCTTC
CASSLSTGFVGGYTF
>TRBV20-1|many|NA|TRBJ1-1
TGCAGTGCGGACGGAGGGAACACTGAAGCTTTCTTT
CSADGGNTEAFF
>TRBV20-1|many|NA|TRBJ1-2
TGCAGTGCTAGAGATGCAGTTAACTATGGCTACACCTTC
CSARDAVNYGYTF
>TRBV19|few|NA|TRBJ2-5
TGTGCCAGTAAGGGTGAGACCCAGTACTTC
CASKGETQYF
>TRBV5-1|many|NA|TRBJ2-7
TGCGCCAGCAGCTCCGCGACAGGCTACGAGCAGTACTTC
CASSSATGYEQYF
>TRBV27|many|NA|TRBJ1-1
TGTGCCAGCAGTTACCTTACAGGTTGGACCGAAGCTTTCTTT
CASSYLTGWTEAFF
>TRBV6-1|many|NA|TRBJ2-5
TGTGCCAGCAGTGAAGGGGCAGGCGAACAAGAGACCCAGTACTTC
CASSEGAGEQETQYF
>TRBV30|many|TRBD1|TRBJ1-1
TGTGCCTGGAGAGGACAGGGGGCACCGAGCACTGAAGCTTTCTTT
CAWRGQGAPSTEAFF
>TRBV12-3/TRBV12-4|NA|TRBD2|TRBJ2-2
TGTGCCAGCAGGGACGGGGGGGCCGGGGAGCTGTTTTTT
CASRDGGAGELFF
>TRBV9|many|NA|TRBJ1-2
TGTGCCAGCAGCGTAGAATCCGCGGGGAGCTATGGCTACACCTTC
CASSVESAGSYGYTF
>TRBV12-3/TRBV12-4|NA|NA|TRBJ1-1
TGTGCCAGCAGTTTCGATAGCCCGAACACTGAAGCTTTCTTT
CASSFDSPNTEAFF
>TRBV6-5|NA|NA|TRBJ2-3
TGTGCCAGCAGATACAGGGAGCAGTTGACAGATACGCAGTATTTT
CASRYREQLTDTQYF
>TRBV9|few|NA|TRBJ1-2
TGTGCCAGCAGCGTAGATCGCAGGAACTATGGCTACACCTTC
CASSVDRRNYGYTF
>TRBV14|many|NA|TRBJ1-1
TGTGCCAGCAGCCCACCACTTTTACAGGGTTGGGTGGACACTGAAGCTTTCTTT
CASSPPLLQGWVDTEAFF
>TRBV27|many|NA|TRBJ1-1
TGTGCCAGCAGTCCCATCGATGCCGACACTGAAGCTTTCTTT
CASSPIDADTEAFF
>TRBV6-2/TRBV6-3|many|NA|TRBJ2-2
TGTGCCAGCAGTCTTCTTCTTGCAACCGGGGAGCTGTTTTTT
CASSLLLATGELFF
>TRBV18|many|NA|TRBJ1-4
TGTGCCAGCTCACCAGGCGACAGGCCAACTAATGAAAAACTGTTTTTT
CASSPGDRPTNEKLFF
>TRBV6-1|many|NA|TRBJ2-7
TGTGCCAGCAGAAGGGGGGGCTTTGGCTACGAGCAGTACTTC
CASRRGGFGYEQYF
>TRBV19|NA|TRBD1|TRBJ2-5
TGTGCCAGTAGCAACAGGGGGCGCGGAGAGACCCAGTACTTC
CASSNRGRGETQYF
>TRBV12-3/TRBV12-4|many|NA|TRBJ2-7
TGTGCCAGCAGTTTGGGGCGGCCACCCTACGAGCAGTACTTC
CASSLGRPPYEQYF
>TRBV28|many|TRBD1|TRBJ2-5
TGTGCCAGCAGTGCAGGGGGCGCGAGGGAGACCCAGTACTTC
CASSAGGARETQYF
>TRBV7-2|many|TRBD1|TRBJ2-7
TGTGCCAGCAGCTCAACCCCGGGACAGACCTACGAGCAGTACTTC
CASSSTPGQTYEQYF
>TRBV18|many|TRBD1|TRBJ1-1
TGTGCCAGCTCACAACTAGGGACAGCACGGAACACTGAAGCTTTCTTT
CASSQLGTARNTEAFF
>TRBV28|many|NA|TRBJ2-7
TGTGCCAGCAGACCCACCCGGGGCGCAACCTACGAGCAGTACTTC
CASRPTRGATYEQYF
>TRBV2|NA|TRBD1|TRBJ1-3
TGTGCCAGCAGTGGCGGGACAGGGACGGGAAACACCATATATTTT
CASSGGTGTGNTIYF
>TRBV3-1|NA|NA|TRBJ2-7
TGTGCCAGCAGCCAAGATGTTTGGGGAGGTGGAGAGCAGTACTTC
CASSQDVWGGGEQYF
>TRBV19|many|NA|TRBJ1-5
TGTGCCAGTAGACCCTACGACAGTAATCAGCCCCAGCATTTT
CASRPYDSNQPQHF
>TRBV7-8|many|NA|TRBJ2-7
TGTGCCAGCAGAGGGGACATCTACGAGCAGTACTTC
CASRGDIYEQYF
>TRBV28|many|NA|TRBJ1-2
TGTGCCAGCAGCCAGACACGGATAGTTGGCTACACCTTC
CASSQTRIVGYTF
>TRBV7-8|many|TRBD1|TRBJ2-2
TGTGCCAGCAGCTTGGAAACAGGGGCGAACACCGGGGAGCTGTTTTTT
CASSLETGANTGELFF
>TRBV6-1|many|TRBD1|TRBJ1-1
TGTGCCAGCAGTCATATGGACAGGGACACTGAAGCTTTCTTT
CASSHMDRDTEAFF
>TRBV27|many|NA|TRBJ1-6
TGTGCCAGCAGTTTATGGGGAGAAGGGCTTAATTCACCCCTCCACTTT
CASSLWGEGLNSPLHF
>TRBV7-2|many|TRBD1|TRBJ2-2
TGTGCCAGCAGCCGGACAGGGGCCGGGGAGCTGTTTTTT
CASSRTGAGELFF
>TRBV20-1|many|NA|TRBJ2-6
TGCAGTGCATCGGAGGGCTCTGGGGCCAACGTCCCGACTTTC
CSASEGSGANVPTF
>TRBV5-1|few|NA|TRBJ1-2
TGCGCCAGCAGCTTGCAGGGCGGGGATCGTGGCTACACCTTC
CASSLQGGDRGYTF
>TRBV20-1|many|TRBD1|TRBJ1-2
TGCAGTGCTAGACCGGGACAGGGGAACTATGGCTACACCTTC
CSARPGQGNYGYTF
>TRBV11-2|many|TRBD1|TRBJ2-7
TGTGCCAGCAGCTCTACAGGGGGCTCGGGACCAAGGGCTAACGAGCAGTACTTC
CASSSTGGSGPRANEQYF
>TRBV10-2|NA|TRBD2|TRBJ2-2
TGCGCCAGCAGGGATACTAGCGGGCCCCTTACCGGGGAGCTGTTTTTT
CASRDTSGPLTGELFF
>TRBV6-1|many|TRBD2|TRBJ2-7
TGTGCCAGCAGTGACCCGGGACTAGCGGGGAAAGGGTACTTC
CASSDPGLAGKGYF
>TRBV28|many|TRBD1|TRBJ1-2
TGTGCCAGCAGTTTGCCCCCGGGACAGGCTGCGGGCTACACCTTC
CASSLPPGQAAGYTF
>TRBV10-3|few|TRBD1|TRBJ2-4
TGTGCCATCTCGACAGGGAGAAACATTAAGTACTTC
CAISTGRNIKYF